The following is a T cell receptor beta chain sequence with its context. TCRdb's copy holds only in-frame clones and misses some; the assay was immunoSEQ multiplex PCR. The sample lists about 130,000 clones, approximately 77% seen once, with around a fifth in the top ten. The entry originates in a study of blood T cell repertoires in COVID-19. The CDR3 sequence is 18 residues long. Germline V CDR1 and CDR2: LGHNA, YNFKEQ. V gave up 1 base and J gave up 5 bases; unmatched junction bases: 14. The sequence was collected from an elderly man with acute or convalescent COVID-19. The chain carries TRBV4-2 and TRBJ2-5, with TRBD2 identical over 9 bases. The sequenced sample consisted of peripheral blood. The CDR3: CASSQVSLAGLTGETQYF. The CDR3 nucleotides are TGTGCCAGCAGCCAAGTGTCTCTAGCGGGGCTGACGGGGGAGACCCAGTACTTC.